This TCR beta chain derives from a study of blood T cell repertoires in COVID-19. About the study: Acute-phase and convalescent COVID-19 samples originated in the United States, Italy and Spain. PBMCs, B-cell-depleted T cells, or T cells provided the cDNA or gDNA that made up the material.

Authors' processing steps: Amplification of reference gene primers provided the estimated nucleated cell counts. Data came from immunoSEQ multiplex PCR; TCRdb stores just in-frame clones and leaves some out. V, J and clone size derive from that table, while D and trimming were established from the DNA sequence. The sample carries 130,000 to 150,000 clones, about 86% recorded once. Germline V CDR1 and CDR2: MDHEN, SYDVKM. V was cut by 6 bases and J by 1 base, with 24 bases left in between. The CDR3 is made up of 18 amino acids. The material sequenced was peripheral blood. This chain uses TRBV28 with TRBJ1-2; no firm D call. The sequence was obtained from a woman aged 50 to 60 with active or convalescent COVID-19. This CDR3 is CASSNLVAIGGLNYGYTF. In nucleotides, the CDR3 is TGTGCCAGCAGCAATTTGGTGGCGATTGGAGGGCTTAACTATGGCTACACCTTC.